Below, 9 T cell receptor beta chains from the same sample are listed, as sequenced in a study of cytomegalovirus exposure and HLA in healthy donors. The PCR had 60 Vbeta and 13 Jbeta primers. The method was immunoSEQ multiplex PCR; TCRdb's version includes in-frame clones alone and lacks a portion of them. This table holds approximately 220,000 clones, around 80% found once. Sequencing input: PBMCs. The origin of the receptors is a man aged 18 to 35 in good health and CMV-seronegative.

The chain combines TRBV28 with TRBJ2-7, with D perhaps matching TRBD2 (6 bases). V lost 7 bases, J lost 4 bases, and 20 bases lay in between. Germline assignment: CDR1 MDHEN and CDR2 SYDVKM. This CDR3 has 15 residues. The CDR3 loop reads CASTSSGARPYEQYF. The CDR3 region has the DNA TGTGCCAGCACCAGTAGCGGAGCACGACCTTACGAGCAGTACTTC.

The chain uses TRBV7-2 and TRBJ1-1, with 10 bases matching TRBD1. Unmatched junction bases numbered 7, after V lost 4 bases and J lost 2 bases. Germline-derived CDR1 and CDR2 are SGHTA and FQGNSA. This CDR3 is 16 amino acids long. CDR3 sequence: CASSSGQGRPNTEAFF. The DNA for the CDR3 is TGTGCCAGCAGCTCGGGACAGGGGCGGCCAAACACTGAAGCTTTCTTT.

The chain has TRBV6-5 and TRBJ1-2, with a weak D call TRBD1 (5 bases). Germline V gene data show CDR1 as MNHEY and CDR2 as SVGAGI. The CDR3 totals 13 residues. The ends were cut back, 8 bases at V and 0 bases at J, with 10 bases in the middle. The chain's CDR3 is CASRDRPNYGYTF. The CDR3 DNA follows: TGTGCCAGCCGTGACAGACCTAACTATGGCTACACCTTC.

The chain employs TRBV5-6 and TRBJ2-3, with TRBD2 as a possible D gene (5 bases). The CDR3 loop spans 15 amino acids. Looked up from germline, CDR1 is SGHDT and CDR2 is YYEEEE. V lost 0 bases to trimming and J lost 0 bases, with 8 bases between them. The CDR3 region is CASSLGAVSTDTQYF. CDR3 coding DNA: TGTGCCAGCAGCTTGGGAGCGGTGAGCACAGATACGCAGTATTTT.

V usage is TRBV5-1 and J usage is TRBJ1-1; 7 nucleotides agree with TRBD1. J gave up 0 bases and V 0 bases, and 5 bases lay outside the gene matches. CDR3 length: 16 residues. Germline CDR1 SGHRS, CDR2 YFSETQ. As DNA, the CDR3 is TGCGCCAGCAGCTTGGGTGGGACAGCTATGAACACTGAAGCTTTCTTT. Translation: CASSLGGTAMNTEAFF.

The chain links TRBV27 to TRBJ2-1; D may be TRBD1 (6 bases). The CDR3 totals 12 residues. V lost 3 bases to trimming and J lost 8 bases, with 8 bases between them. CDR1 is MNHEY, CDR2 SMNVEV, per germline (reference sequence). The CDR3 DNA follows: TGTGCCAGCAGTTTCCCAGGGGATGAGCAGTTCTTC. It encodes CASSFPGDEQFF.

The chain uses TRBV5-1 and TRBJ2-7; 7 nucleotides agree with TRBD2. CDR1 and CDR2 from the germline V gene are SGHRS and YFSETQ. V lost 2 bases and J lost 1; bases outside the gene matches: 6. This CDR3 has 15 amino acids. The CDR3 spells CASSFGGRSSYEQYF. DNA for the CDR3: TGCGCCAGCAGCTTTGGCGGGAGATCATCCTACGAGCAGTACTTC.

The chain has TRBV14 and TRBJ2-7; D unclear. Trimming took off 0 bases at V and 5 bases at J, with 8 bases between the two ends. The CDR3 consists of 13 residues. Germline V CDR1 and CDR2: SGHDN, FVKESK. The CDR3 sequence: CASSQDSVHEQYF. As DNA, the CDR3 is TGTGCCAGCAGCCAAGATTCCGTCCACGAGCAGTACTTC.

The chain uses TRBV4-1 and TRBJ2-7; 10 bases align to TRBD2. This CDR3 has 15 residues. Germline CDR1 and CDR2: MGHRA and YSYEKL. V gave up 6 bases and J gave up 1 base; unmatched junction bases: 6. CDR3 in DNA: TGCGCCAGCAGGCTCACTAGCGGGGAATCCTACGAGCAGTACTTC. Its protein is CASRLTSGESYEQYF.